These T cell receptor beta chains were read from a single sample in a study of EBV T-cell therapy then PD-1 blockade in nasopharyngeal carcinoma. Their recognized antigens are unknown. Here immunoSEQ multiplex PCR was the method, and the copy in TCRdb shows in-frame clones only, minus some. The sample contains 20,000 or so clones, over 75% of which appear only once. This material consisted of CD8+ T cells from blood, taken between days 50 and 65 from a patient whose treatment included autologous EBV-specific T cells and nivolumab. Receptors originate from a man aged 40-49 years with nasopharyngeal carcinoma. CDR3s include the opening cysteine and the closing phenylalanine or tryptophan. Fields, in order: J gene, V gene, clone size, D gene, CDR3 DNA, CDR3 protein. The D gene is left open where the match is weak. Clone sizes are given selectively: once, few, many, or a class where the clone is expanded.

j_gene: TRBJ2-2; v_gene: TRBV6-5; abundance: once; d_gene: .; CDR3nt: TGTGCCAGCAAGGTGTTGAACCTTAACACCGGGGAGCTGTTTTTT; CDR3aa: CASKVLNLNTGELFF
j_gene: TRBJ2-7; v_gene: TRBV25-1; abundance: .; d_gene: .; CDR3nt: TGTGCCAGCAGTGGTGACAATGCCTACGAGCAGTACTTC; CDR3aa: CASSGDNAYEQYF
j_gene: TRBJ1-2; v_gene: TRBV6-2/TRBV6-3; abundance: .; d_gene: TRBD1; CDR3nt: TGTGCCAGCAGTTACTTGTGGACAGGGGGCCATGGCTACACCTTC; CDR3aa: CASSYLWTGGHGYTF
j_gene: TRBJ2-5; v_gene: TRBV28; abundance: once; d_gene: .; CDR3nt: TGTGCCGGAGGAGGGGTTCAGGAGACCCAGTACTTC; CDR3aa: CAGGGVQETQYF
j_gene: TRBJ2-1; v_gene: TRBV13; abundance: .; d_gene: TRBD2; CDR3nt: TGTGCCAGCAGCTTAACCCTGACTAGCGGGGGTAATGAGCAGTTCTTC; CDR3aa: CASSLTLTSGGNEQFF
j_gene: TRBJ1-2; v_gene: TRBV27; abundance: .; d_gene: .; CDR3nt: TGTGCCAGCAGTCCGACTGGTCCCAACTATGGCTACACCTTC; CDR3aa: CASSPTGPNYGYTF
j_gene: TRBJ2-3; v_gene: TRBV6-1; abundance: .; d_gene: TRBD2; CDR3nt: TGTGCCAGCAGTGATCTAGCGGGGCTCACAGATACGCAGTATTTT; CDR3aa: CASSDLAGLTDTQYF
j_gene: TRBJ2-5; v_gene: TRBV5-5; abundance: .; d_gene: .; CDR3nt: TGTGCCAGCAGCTTGTGGGGAGGCGAGACCCAGTACTTC; CDR3aa: CASSLWGGETQYF
j_gene: TRBJ1-5; v_gene: TRBV6-2/TRBV6-3; abundance: few; d_gene: .; CDR3nt: TGTGCCAGCAGTTACATGTCGGAGTTGCAGCTAGATCAGCCCCAGCATTTT; CDR3aa: CASSYMSELQLDQPQHF
j_gene: TRBJ1-6; v_gene: TRBV6-4; abundance: .; d_gene: TRBD1; CDR3nt: TGTGCCAGCAGCCATAGGACAGGATATAATTCACCCCTCCACTTT; CDR3aa: CASSHRTGYNSPLHF
j_gene: TRBJ2-7; v_gene: TRBV5-8; abundance: .; d_gene: .; CDR3nt: TGTGCCAGCAGCTTGCGTCAGAGCTCCTACGAGCAGTACTTC; CDR3aa: CASSLRQSSYEQYF
j_gene: TRBJ2-7; v_gene: TRBV27; abundance: .; d_gene: TRBD1; CDR3nt: TGTGCCAGCAGTTTGGGACAGGAGTACGAGCAGTACTTC; CDR3aa: CASSLGQEYEQYF
j_gene: TRBJ1-1; v_gene: TRBV7-9; abundance: .; d_gene: .; CDR3nt: TGTGCCAGCAGCTTAGGAGGTGAAGCTTTCTTT; CDR3aa: CASSLGGEAFF
j_gene: TRBJ1-2; v_gene: TRBV9; abundance: .; d_gene: .; CDR3nt: TGTGCCAGCAGCACTCACCCTCCACCCGGGGCCTTC; CDR3aa: CASSTHPPPGAF
j_gene: TRBJ2-2; v_gene: TRBV4-3; abundance: .; d_gene: .; CDR3nt: TGCGCCAGCAGCCAAGATAGTAGGACATTCACCGGGGAGCTGTTTTTT; CDR3aa: CASSQDSRTFTGELFF
j_gene: TRBJ1-1; v_gene: TRBV9; abundance: .; d_gene: .; CDR3nt: TGTGCCAGCAGCCCCCGGGACACTGTGAACACTGAAGCTTTCTTT; CDR3aa: CASSPRDTVNTEAFF
j_gene: TRBJ1-1; v_gene: TRBV6-2/TRBV6-3; abundance: .; d_gene: .; CDR3nt: TGTGCCAGCAGTTTACTCGTCGATCAGGGGAACACTGAAGCTTTCTTT; CDR3aa: CASSLLVDQGNTEAFF
j_gene: TRBJ1-5; v_gene: TRBV9; abundance: .; d_gene: .; CDR3nt: TGTGCCAGCAGCGTAGCGGGGGGTATCAATCAGCCCCAGCATTTT; CDR3aa: CASSVAGGINQPQHF
j_gene: TRBJ1-5; v_gene: TRBV7-4; abundance: .; d_gene: TRBD1; CDR3nt: TGTGCCAGCAGCTTCGCGTCGGGACAGGGCAATCAGCCCCAGCATTTT; CDR3aa: CASSFASGQGNQPQHF
j_gene: TRBJ2-5; v_gene: TRBV23-1; abundance: once; d_gene: .; CDR3nt: TGCGCCAGCAGTCAAGACAGACAAGAGACCCAGTACTTC; CDR3aa: CASSQDRQETQYF
j_gene: TRBJ1-1; v_gene: TRBV27; abundance: .; d_gene: .; CDR3nt: TGTGCCAGCAGTTTCCGGCTAGGGGGAGCGAGTGAAGCTTTCTTT; CDR3aa: CASSFRLGGASEAFF
j_gene: TRBJ2-7; v_gene: TRBV27; abundance: .; d_gene: TRBD1; CDR3nt: TGTGCCACCACCTTAAGACAGGGAAGGCCCTACGAGCAGTACTTC; CDR3aa: CATTLRQGRPYEQYF
j_gene: TRBJ1-2; v_gene: TRBV7-6; abundance: .; d_gene: .; CDR3nt: TGTGCCAGCAGCTTCGGCAGAGACTATGGCTACACCTTC; CDR3aa: CASSFGRDYGYTF
j_gene: TRBJ1-3; v_gene: TRBV7-2; abundance: .; d_gene: .; CDR3nt: TGTGCCAGCAGCTACTTAATCTCTGGAAACACCATATATTTT; CDR3aa: CASSYLISGNTIYF
j_gene: TRBJ1-6; v_gene: TRBV4-2; abundance: .; d_gene: .; CDR3nt: TGTGCCAGCACCCTCGAAAATTCACCCCTCCACTTT; CDR3aa: CASTLENSPLHF
j_gene: TRBJ2-1; v_gene: TRBV6-5; abundance: .; d_gene: TRBD1; CDR3nt: TGTGCCAGCAGACAAGGACAGGGACAGTGGAATGAGCAGTTCTTC; CDR3aa: CASRQGQGQWNEQFF
j_gene: TRBJ2-1; v_gene: TRBV24-1; abundance: .; d_gene: TRBD1; CDR3nt: TGTGCCACCAGTGATCGAGACAGGGGGTCCTACAATGAGCAGTTCTTC; CDR3aa: CATSDRDRGSYNEQFF
j_gene: TRBJ1-6; v_gene: TRBV7-2; abundance: few; d_gene: .; CDR3nt: TGTGCCAGCAGCTTAGATGAAGGGGCTTATAATTCACCCCTCCACTTT; CDR3aa: CASSLDEGAYNSPLHF
j_gene: TRBJ2-7; v_gene: TRBV16; abundance: .; d_gene: .; CDR3nt: TGTGCCAGCAGCCAATTTGGCACGGGCTCCTACGAGCAGTACTTC; CDR3aa: CASSQFGTGSYEQYF
j_gene: TRBJ2-5; v_gene: TRBV29-1; abundance: .; d_gene: .; CDR3nt: TGCAGCGTTCAAGGGAGACAAGAGACCCAGTACTTC; CDR3aa: CSVQGRQETQYF
j_gene: TRBJ1-2; v_gene: TRBV6-2/TRBV6-3; abundance: .; d_gene: .; CDR3nt: TGTGCCAGCAGTTACCGAGCGACAGCAACCGGCTACACCTTC; CDR3aa: CASSYRATATGYTF
j_gene: TRBJ2-7; v_gene: TRBV6-1; abundance: .; d_gene: TRBD1; CDR3nt: TGTGCCAGCAGTGAAGGGACAGGGGACCCTTACGAGCAGTACTTC; CDR3aa: CASSEGTGDPYEQYF
j_gene: TRBJ1-6; v_gene: TRBV7-9; abundance: few; d_gene: TRBD1; CDR3nt: TGTGCCAGCAGCTCGCAAGACTGGACAGGACGGCGTTCACCCCTCCACTTT; CDR3aa: CASSSQDWTGRRSPLHF
j_gene: TRBJ1-1; v_gene: TRBV4-2; abundance: .; d_gene: .; CDR3nt: TGTGCCAGCAGCCAAGAATCACCGGGACATATGATGAACACTGAAGCTTTCTTT; CDR3aa: CASSQESPGHMMNTEAFF
j_gene: TRBJ2-1; v_gene: TRBV4-1; abundance: .; d_gene: .; CDR3nt: TGCGCCAGCAGCTCCGCCGGGTACCGGCAGTTCTTC; CDR3aa: CASSSAGYRQFF
j_gene: TRBJ1-2; v_gene: TRBV19; abundance: .; d_gene: TRBD1; CDR3nt: TGTGCCAGTAGTTTTTGGACAGGGGGGAAAAATGGCTACACCTTC; CDR3aa: CASSFWTGGKNGYTF
j_gene: TRBJ2-2; v_gene: TRBV27; abundance: once; d_gene: .; CDR3nt: TGTGCCAGCAGTTTAAGTTGGCCCGGGGAGCTGTTTTTT; CDR3aa: CASSLSWPGELFF
j_gene: TRBJ2-1; v_gene: TRBV4-1; abundance: .; d_gene: TRBD2; CDR3nt: TGCGCCAGCAGCCCCCGCCCTACTAGCGGGGGGCGACACAATGAGCAGTTCTTC; CDR3aa: CASSPRPTSGGRHNEQFF
j_gene: TRBJ1-1; v_gene: TRBV2; abundance: .; d_gene: TRBD1; CDR3nt: TGTGCCAGCAGTGAAAGGGACAGGGGTCTTAACACTGAAGCTTTCTTT; CDR3aa: CASSERDRGLNTEAFF
j_gene: TRBJ1-5; v_gene: TRBV27; abundance: once; d_gene: .; CDR3nt: TGTGCCAGCAGATCTCGGACAGTAAGCAATCAGCCCCAGCATTTT; CDR3aa: CASRSRTVSNQPQHF
j_gene: TRBJ1-5; v_gene: TRBV23-1; abundance: .; d_gene: .; CDR3nt: TGCGCCAGCAGTCTTTGGGGCTTTCCCCAGCATTTT; CDR3aa: CASSLWGFPQHF
j_gene: TRBJ2-3; v_gene: TRBV4-2; abundance: few; d_gene: TRBD2; CDR3nt: TGTGCCAGCAGCCAAGATGAGTCTAGCGGGGGGTCAGATACGCAGTATTTT; CDR3aa: CASSQDESSGGSDTQYF
j_gene: TRBJ2-4; v_gene: TRBV4-3; abundance: .; d_gene: TRBD2; CDR3nt: TGCGCCAGCCGAACGTCTACTAGCGGGGGGGCCATGGACATTCAGTACTTC; CDR3aa: CASRTSTSGGAMDIQYF
j_gene: TRBJ1-4; v_gene: TRBV4-1; abundance: .; d_gene: .; CDR3nt: TGCGCCAGCAGCCAAGAAAGTGCCAGCTCCAATGAAAAACTGTTTTTT; CDR3aa: CASSQESASSNEKLFF
j_gene: TRBJ1-3; v_gene: TRBV6-5; abundance: .; d_gene: .; CDR3nt: TGTGCCAGCAGTTACTCGACGGACTTGGCTGGAAACACCATATATTTT; CDR3aa: CASSYSTDLAGNTIYF
j_gene: TRBJ2-5; v_gene: TRBV11-2; abundance: once; d_gene: .; CDR3nt: TGTGCCAGCAGCCGACGTTCTCTAGGGGAGACCCAGTACTTC; CDR3aa: CASSRRSLGETQYF
j_gene: TRBJ2-3; v_gene: TRBV4-3; abundance: .; d_gene: TRBD1; CDR3nt: TGCGCCAGCAGCCAAGATGGGACAGGGGGCACAGATACGCAGTATTTT; CDR3aa: CASSQDGTGGTDTQYF
j_gene: TRBJ2-2; v_gene: TRBV19; abundance: once; d_gene: TRBD1; CDR3nt: TGTGCCAGTAGAGACAGGGTATTGGACACCGGGGAGCTGTTTTTT; CDR3aa: CASRDRVLDTGELFF
j_gene: TRBJ2-7; v_gene: TRBV19; abundance: .; d_gene: .; CDR3nt: TGTGCCAGTAGTGGCTCGGACAGTGGCTCCTACGAGCAGTACTTC; CDR3aa: CASSGSDSGSYEQYF